These 5 T cell receptor beta chains originate from one sample sequenced in a study of T-cell reconstitution after alpha-beta-depleted transplantation in children. The TCRbeta library was prepared with unique molecular identifiers. TCRdb used MiXCR to reprocess the PCR reads, holding one entry per CDR3 protein. The sample lists roughly 300,000 distinct CDR3 sequences, approximately 9.6% seen once, with roughly a tenth in the top ten. The starting material was PBMCs from the stem cell graft donor, obtained from the stem cell graft. The receptors here all came from a human donor who donated a stem cell graft to a child with SCID.

The chain employs TRBV20-1 and TRBJ2-4; maybe TRBD1 (6 bases). Trimming shortened V by 3 bases and J by 3 bases, and 30 bases separated the two germline ends. CDR1 is DFQATT and CDR2 is SNEGSKA in the germline V gene (reference sequence). CDR3 length equals 20 residues. CDR3 in DNA: TGCAGTGCTAGGACGCCATACACTTCAGGGGACAACTCAGGCAAAAACATTCAGTACTTC. Protein: CSARTPYTSGDNSGKNIQYF.

This clonotype showed up many times. The CDR3 bases are TGTGCCAGCAGCTTAAAGCGGAACTCCTACAATGAGCAGTTCTTC. Its protein product is CASSLKRNSYNEQFF. The rearrangement joins TRBV7-3 to TRBJ2-1; tentative D call: TRBD2 (5 bases). Trimming left V 1 base short and J 0 bases short, with 7 bases between. Germline-derived CDR1 and CDR2 are SGHTA and FQGTGA. The CDR3 extends over 15 amino acids.

This rearrangement joins TRBV3-1 to TRBJ2-7; D unclear. Trimming cost V 4 bases and J 3 bases, with 13 bases left between them. The CDR3 totals 14 residues. Germline V gene lookup returns CDR1 LGHDT and CDR2 YNNKEL (reference sequence). The CDR3, as DNA: TGTGCCAGCAGCCTCCGCAGGATGGGCTACGAGCAGTACTTC. This codes for CASSLRRMGYEQYF.

V is TRBV5-6 and J is TRBJ2-7; D is unclear. This CDR3 contains 13 residues. Germline V gene sequence: CDR1 SGHDT, CDR2 YYEEEE. Trimming left V 2 bases short and J 5 bases short, with 11 bases between. CDR3 amino acids: CASSFGQPNEQYF. The CDR3 DNA is TGTGCCAGCAGCTTCGGGCAGCCGAACGAGCAGTACTTC.

There are a few counts of this clonotype. CDR3 DNA: TGTGCCAGCAGTTTATCTAGCGGGGGTGCAATTGAGCAGTTCTTC. Translating gives CASSLSSGGAIEQFF. The chain has TRBV27 and TRBJ2-1, with 9 bases lining up with TRBD2. There are 15 residues in the CDR3. Trimming at V came to 0 bases and at J to 9 bases, leaving 6 bases not matched to a gene. The germline CDR1 and CDR2 sequences are MNHEY and SMNVEV (reference sequence).